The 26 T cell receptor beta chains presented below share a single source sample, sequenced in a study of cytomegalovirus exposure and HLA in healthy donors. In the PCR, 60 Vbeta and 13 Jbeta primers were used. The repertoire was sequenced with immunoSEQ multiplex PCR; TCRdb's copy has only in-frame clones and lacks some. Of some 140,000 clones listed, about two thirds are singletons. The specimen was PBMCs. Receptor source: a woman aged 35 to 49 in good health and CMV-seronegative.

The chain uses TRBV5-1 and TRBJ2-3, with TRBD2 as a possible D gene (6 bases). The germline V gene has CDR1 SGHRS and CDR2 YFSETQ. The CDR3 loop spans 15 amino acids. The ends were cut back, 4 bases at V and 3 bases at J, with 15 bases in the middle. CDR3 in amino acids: CASSPREARTDTQYF. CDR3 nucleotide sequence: TGCGCCAGCAGCCCGAGGGAGGCGAGGACAGATACGCAGTATTTT.

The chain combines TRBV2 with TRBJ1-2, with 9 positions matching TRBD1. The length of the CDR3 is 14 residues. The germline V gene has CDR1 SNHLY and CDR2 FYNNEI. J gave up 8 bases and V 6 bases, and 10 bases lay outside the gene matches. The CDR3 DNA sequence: TGTGCCAGCAGATCCCAGGCGACAGGGGGGGGCTACACCTTC. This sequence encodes CASRSQATGGGYTF. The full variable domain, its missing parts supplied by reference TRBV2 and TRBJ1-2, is EPEVTQTPSHQVTQMGQEVILRCVPISNHLYFYWYRQILGQKVEFLVSFYNNEISEKSEIFDDQFSVERPDGSNFTLKIRSTKLEDSAMYFCASRSQATGGGYTFGSGTRLTVV.

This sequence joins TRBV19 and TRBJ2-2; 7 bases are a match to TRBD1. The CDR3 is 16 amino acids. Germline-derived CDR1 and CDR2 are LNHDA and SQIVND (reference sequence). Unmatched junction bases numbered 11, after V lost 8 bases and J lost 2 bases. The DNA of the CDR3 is TGTGCCAGTTCGGGACAGATCCATTTTAACACCGGGGAGCTGTTTTTT. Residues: CASSGQIHFNTGELFF.

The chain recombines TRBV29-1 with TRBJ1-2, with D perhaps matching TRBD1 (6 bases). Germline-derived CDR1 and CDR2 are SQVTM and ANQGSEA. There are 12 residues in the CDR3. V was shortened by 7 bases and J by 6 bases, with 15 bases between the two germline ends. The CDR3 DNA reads TGCAGCGACCTCGCAGGGGTCAATGGCTACACCTTC. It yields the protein CSDLAGVNGYTF.

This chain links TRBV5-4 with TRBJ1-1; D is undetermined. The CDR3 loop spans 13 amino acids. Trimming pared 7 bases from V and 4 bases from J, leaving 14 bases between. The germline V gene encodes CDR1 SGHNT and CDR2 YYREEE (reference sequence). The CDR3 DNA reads TGTGCCAGCGGAACCTCTGGAGGCACTGAAGCTTTCTTT. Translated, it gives CASGTSGGTEAFF. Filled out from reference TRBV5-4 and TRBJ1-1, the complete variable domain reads ETGVTQSPTHLIKTRGQQVTLRCSSQSGHNTVSWYQQALGQGPQFIFQYYREEENGRGNFPPRFSGLQFPNYSSELNVNALELDDSALYLCASGTSGGTEAFFGQGTRLTVV.

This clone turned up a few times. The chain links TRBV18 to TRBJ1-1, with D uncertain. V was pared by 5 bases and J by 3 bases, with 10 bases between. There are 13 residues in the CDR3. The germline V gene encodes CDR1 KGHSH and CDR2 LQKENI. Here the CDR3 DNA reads TGTGCCAGCTCAGCTGAGAGGCACACTGAAGCTTTCTTT. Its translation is CASSAERHTEAFF. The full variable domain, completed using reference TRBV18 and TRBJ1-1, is NAGVMQNPRHLVRRRGQEARLRCSPMKGHSHVYWYRQLPEEGLKFMVYLQKENIIDESGMPKERFSAEFPKEGPSILRIQQVVRGDSAAYFCASSAERHTEAFFGQGTRLTVV.

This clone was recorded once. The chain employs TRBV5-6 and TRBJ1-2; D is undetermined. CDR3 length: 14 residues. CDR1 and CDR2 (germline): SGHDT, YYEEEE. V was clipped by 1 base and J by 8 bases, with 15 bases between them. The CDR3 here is CASSLSRVSSGYTF. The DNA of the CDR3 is TGTGCCAGCAGCTTGAGCCGGGTCTCGTCCGGCTACACCTTC.

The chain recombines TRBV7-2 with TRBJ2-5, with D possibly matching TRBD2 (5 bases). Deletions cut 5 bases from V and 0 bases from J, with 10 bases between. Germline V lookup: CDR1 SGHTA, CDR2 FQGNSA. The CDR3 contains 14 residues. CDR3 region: CASSLGLNQETQYF. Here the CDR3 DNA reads TGTGCCAGCAGCCTTGGACTCAACCAAGAGACCCAGTACTTC.

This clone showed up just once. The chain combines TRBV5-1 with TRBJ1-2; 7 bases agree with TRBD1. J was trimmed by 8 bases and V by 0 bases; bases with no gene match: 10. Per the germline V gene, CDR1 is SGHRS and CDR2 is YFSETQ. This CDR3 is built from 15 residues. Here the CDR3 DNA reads TGCGCCAGCAGCTTGGCCCCCACCGGGACAGCGGGCTACACCTTC. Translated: CASSLAPTGTAGYTF.

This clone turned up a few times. The CDR3 nucleotides read TGTGCCATTCTGTCGGACAGGGGGCAAAATTCACCCCTCCACTTT. Amino acids: CAILSDRGQNSPLHF. The gene calls are TRBV6-1 and TRBJ1-6; TRBD1 matches at 11 bases. The CDR3 totals 15 residues. The germline V gene has CDR1 MNHNS and CDR2 SASEGT. V lost 10 bases, J lost 7 bases, and 9 bases stayed unmatched.

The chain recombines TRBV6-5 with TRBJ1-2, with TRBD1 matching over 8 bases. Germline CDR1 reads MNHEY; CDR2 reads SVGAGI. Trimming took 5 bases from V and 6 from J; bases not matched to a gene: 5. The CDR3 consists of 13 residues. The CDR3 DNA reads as TGTGCCAGCAGTCCCGCAGGGGGCGATGGCTACACCTTC. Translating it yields CASSPAGGDGYTF.

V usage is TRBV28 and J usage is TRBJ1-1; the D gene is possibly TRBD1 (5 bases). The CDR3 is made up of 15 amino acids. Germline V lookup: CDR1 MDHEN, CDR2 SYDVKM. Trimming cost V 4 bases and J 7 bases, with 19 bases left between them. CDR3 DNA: TGTGCCAGCAGTTCCGGGGGATCGAAGTTCGGTGAAGCTTTCTTT. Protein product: CASSSGGSKFGEAFF.

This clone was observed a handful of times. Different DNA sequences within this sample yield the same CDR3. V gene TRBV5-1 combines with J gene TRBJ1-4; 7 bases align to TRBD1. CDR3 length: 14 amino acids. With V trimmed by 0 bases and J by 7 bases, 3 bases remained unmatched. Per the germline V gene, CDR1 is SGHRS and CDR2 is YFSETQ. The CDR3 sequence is CASSLGQGGEKLFF. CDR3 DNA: TGCGCCAGCAGCTTGGGACAGGGAGGTGAAAAACTGTTTTTT.

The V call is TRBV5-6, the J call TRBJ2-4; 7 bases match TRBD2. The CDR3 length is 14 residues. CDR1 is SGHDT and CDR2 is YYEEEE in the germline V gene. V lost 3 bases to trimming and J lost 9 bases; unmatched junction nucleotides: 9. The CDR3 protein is CASSWGEGGSIQYF. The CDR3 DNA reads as TGTGCCAGCAGCTGGGGGGAGGGAGGGAGCATTCAGTACTTC.

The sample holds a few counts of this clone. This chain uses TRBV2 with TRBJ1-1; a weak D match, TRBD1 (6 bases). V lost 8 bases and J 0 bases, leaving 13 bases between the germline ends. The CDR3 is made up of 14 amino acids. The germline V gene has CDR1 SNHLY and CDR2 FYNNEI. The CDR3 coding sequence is TGTGCCAGCTTGAGGGACACCTTGAACACTGAAGCTTTCTTT. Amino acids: CASLRDTLNTEAFF.

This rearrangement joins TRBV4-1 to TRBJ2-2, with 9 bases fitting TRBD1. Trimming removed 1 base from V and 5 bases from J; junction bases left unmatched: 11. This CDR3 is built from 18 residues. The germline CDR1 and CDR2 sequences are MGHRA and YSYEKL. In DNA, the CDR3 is TGCGCCAGCAGCCAAGGGGTCCGGGGACAGGGTCTAACCGGGGAGCTGTTTTTT. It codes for CASSQGVRGQGLTGELFF.

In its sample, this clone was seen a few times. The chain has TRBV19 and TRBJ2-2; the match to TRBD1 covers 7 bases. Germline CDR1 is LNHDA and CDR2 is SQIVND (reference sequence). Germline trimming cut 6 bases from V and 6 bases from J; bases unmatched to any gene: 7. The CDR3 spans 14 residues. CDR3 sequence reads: CASRPTGKPGELFF. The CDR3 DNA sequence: TGTGCCAGTAGGCCGACAGGGAAGCCCGGGGAGCTGTTTTTT.

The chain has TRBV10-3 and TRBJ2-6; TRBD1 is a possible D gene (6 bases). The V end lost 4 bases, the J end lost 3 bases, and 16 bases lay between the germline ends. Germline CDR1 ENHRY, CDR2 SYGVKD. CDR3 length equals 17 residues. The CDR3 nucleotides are TGTGCCATCAGTGGAAAACAGGGTCCGATTGGGGCCAACGTCCTGACTTTC. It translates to CAISGKQGPIGANVLTF.

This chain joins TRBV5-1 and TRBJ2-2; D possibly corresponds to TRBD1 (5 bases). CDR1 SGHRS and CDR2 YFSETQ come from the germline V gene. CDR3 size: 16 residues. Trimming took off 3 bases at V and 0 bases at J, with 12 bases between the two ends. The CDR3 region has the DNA TGCGCCAGCAGCTCCCAGGGTGTCGCGAACACCGGGGAGCTGTTTTTT. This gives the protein CASSSQGVANTGELFF.

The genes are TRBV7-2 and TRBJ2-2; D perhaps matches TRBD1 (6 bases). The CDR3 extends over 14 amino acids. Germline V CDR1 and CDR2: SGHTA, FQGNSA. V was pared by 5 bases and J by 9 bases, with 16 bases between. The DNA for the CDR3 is TGTGCCAGCAGCCCTGAACCCGGACAGCGGGAGCTGTTTTTT. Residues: CASSPEPGQRELFF. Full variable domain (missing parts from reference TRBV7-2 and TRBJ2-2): GAGVSQSPSNKVTEKGKDVELRCDPISGHTALYWYRQSLGQGLEFLIYFQGNSAPDKSGLPSDRFSAERTGGSVSTLTIQRTQQEDSAVYLCASSPEPGQRELFFGEGSRLTVL.

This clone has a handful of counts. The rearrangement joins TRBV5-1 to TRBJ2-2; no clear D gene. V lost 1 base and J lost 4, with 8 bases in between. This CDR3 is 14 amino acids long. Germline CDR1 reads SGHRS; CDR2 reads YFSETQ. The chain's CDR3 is CASSLIQSTGELFF. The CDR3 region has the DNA TGCGCCAGCAGCTTGATACAGAGCACCGGGGAGCTGTTTTTT.

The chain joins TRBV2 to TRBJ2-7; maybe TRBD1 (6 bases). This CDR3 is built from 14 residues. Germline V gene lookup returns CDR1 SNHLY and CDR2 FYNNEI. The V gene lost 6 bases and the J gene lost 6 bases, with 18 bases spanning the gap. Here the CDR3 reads CASRANQRGSEQYF. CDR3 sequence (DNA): TGTGCCAGCAGGGCAAACCAAAGGGGGTCCGAGCAGTACTTC.

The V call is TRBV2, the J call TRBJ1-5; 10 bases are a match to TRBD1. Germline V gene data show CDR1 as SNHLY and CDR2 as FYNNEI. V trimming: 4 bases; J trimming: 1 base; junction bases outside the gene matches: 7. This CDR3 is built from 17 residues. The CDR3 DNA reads TGTGCCAGCAGTGCTTTAAGGACAGGGGGGAGCAATCAGCCCCAGCATTTT. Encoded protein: CASSALRTGGSNQPQHF. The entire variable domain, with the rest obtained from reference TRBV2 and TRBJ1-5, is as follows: EPEVTQTPSHQVTQMGQEVILRCVPISNHLYFYWYRQILGQKVEFLVSFYNNEISEKSEIFDDQFSVERPDGSNFTLKIRSTKLEDSAMYFCASSALRTGGSNQPQHFGDGTRLSIL.

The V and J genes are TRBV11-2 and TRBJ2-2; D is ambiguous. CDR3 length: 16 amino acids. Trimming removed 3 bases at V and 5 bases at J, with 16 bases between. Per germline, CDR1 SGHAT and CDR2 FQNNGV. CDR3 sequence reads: CASSFPKEIFTGELFF. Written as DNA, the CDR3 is TGTGCCAGCAGCTTCCCCAAGGAGATCTTTACCGGGGAGCTGTTTTTT.

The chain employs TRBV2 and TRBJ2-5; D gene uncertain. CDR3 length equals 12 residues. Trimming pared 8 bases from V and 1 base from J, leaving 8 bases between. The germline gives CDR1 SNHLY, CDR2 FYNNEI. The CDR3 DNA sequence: TGTGCCAGCTATGAGCGCCAAGAGACCCAGTACTTC. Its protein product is CASYERQETQYF.

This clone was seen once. The chain's CDR3 is CASSLGQVDYTEAFF. CDR3 bases: TGCGCCAGCAGCTTGGGACAGGTTGACTACACTGAAGCTTTCTTT. The chain recombines TRBV5-1 with TRBJ1-1; a possible D gene is TRBD1 (6 bases). There are 15 residues in the CDR3. V shed 0 bases and J shed 3 bases, with 12 bases lying between them. Per the germline V gene, CDR1 is SGHRS and CDR2 is YFSETQ.